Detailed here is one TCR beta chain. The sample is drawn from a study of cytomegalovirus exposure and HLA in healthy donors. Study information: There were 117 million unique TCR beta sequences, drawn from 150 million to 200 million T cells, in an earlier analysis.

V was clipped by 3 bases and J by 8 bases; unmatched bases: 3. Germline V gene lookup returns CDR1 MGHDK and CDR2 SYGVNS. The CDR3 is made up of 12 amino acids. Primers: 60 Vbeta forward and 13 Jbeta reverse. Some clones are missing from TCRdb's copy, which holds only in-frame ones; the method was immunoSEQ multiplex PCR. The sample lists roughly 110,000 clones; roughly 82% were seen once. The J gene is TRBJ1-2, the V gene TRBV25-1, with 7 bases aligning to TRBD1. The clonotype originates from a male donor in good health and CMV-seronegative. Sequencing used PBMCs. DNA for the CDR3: TGTGCCAGCAGTGAGACAGGGAACGGCTACACCTTC. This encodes CASSETGNGYTF.